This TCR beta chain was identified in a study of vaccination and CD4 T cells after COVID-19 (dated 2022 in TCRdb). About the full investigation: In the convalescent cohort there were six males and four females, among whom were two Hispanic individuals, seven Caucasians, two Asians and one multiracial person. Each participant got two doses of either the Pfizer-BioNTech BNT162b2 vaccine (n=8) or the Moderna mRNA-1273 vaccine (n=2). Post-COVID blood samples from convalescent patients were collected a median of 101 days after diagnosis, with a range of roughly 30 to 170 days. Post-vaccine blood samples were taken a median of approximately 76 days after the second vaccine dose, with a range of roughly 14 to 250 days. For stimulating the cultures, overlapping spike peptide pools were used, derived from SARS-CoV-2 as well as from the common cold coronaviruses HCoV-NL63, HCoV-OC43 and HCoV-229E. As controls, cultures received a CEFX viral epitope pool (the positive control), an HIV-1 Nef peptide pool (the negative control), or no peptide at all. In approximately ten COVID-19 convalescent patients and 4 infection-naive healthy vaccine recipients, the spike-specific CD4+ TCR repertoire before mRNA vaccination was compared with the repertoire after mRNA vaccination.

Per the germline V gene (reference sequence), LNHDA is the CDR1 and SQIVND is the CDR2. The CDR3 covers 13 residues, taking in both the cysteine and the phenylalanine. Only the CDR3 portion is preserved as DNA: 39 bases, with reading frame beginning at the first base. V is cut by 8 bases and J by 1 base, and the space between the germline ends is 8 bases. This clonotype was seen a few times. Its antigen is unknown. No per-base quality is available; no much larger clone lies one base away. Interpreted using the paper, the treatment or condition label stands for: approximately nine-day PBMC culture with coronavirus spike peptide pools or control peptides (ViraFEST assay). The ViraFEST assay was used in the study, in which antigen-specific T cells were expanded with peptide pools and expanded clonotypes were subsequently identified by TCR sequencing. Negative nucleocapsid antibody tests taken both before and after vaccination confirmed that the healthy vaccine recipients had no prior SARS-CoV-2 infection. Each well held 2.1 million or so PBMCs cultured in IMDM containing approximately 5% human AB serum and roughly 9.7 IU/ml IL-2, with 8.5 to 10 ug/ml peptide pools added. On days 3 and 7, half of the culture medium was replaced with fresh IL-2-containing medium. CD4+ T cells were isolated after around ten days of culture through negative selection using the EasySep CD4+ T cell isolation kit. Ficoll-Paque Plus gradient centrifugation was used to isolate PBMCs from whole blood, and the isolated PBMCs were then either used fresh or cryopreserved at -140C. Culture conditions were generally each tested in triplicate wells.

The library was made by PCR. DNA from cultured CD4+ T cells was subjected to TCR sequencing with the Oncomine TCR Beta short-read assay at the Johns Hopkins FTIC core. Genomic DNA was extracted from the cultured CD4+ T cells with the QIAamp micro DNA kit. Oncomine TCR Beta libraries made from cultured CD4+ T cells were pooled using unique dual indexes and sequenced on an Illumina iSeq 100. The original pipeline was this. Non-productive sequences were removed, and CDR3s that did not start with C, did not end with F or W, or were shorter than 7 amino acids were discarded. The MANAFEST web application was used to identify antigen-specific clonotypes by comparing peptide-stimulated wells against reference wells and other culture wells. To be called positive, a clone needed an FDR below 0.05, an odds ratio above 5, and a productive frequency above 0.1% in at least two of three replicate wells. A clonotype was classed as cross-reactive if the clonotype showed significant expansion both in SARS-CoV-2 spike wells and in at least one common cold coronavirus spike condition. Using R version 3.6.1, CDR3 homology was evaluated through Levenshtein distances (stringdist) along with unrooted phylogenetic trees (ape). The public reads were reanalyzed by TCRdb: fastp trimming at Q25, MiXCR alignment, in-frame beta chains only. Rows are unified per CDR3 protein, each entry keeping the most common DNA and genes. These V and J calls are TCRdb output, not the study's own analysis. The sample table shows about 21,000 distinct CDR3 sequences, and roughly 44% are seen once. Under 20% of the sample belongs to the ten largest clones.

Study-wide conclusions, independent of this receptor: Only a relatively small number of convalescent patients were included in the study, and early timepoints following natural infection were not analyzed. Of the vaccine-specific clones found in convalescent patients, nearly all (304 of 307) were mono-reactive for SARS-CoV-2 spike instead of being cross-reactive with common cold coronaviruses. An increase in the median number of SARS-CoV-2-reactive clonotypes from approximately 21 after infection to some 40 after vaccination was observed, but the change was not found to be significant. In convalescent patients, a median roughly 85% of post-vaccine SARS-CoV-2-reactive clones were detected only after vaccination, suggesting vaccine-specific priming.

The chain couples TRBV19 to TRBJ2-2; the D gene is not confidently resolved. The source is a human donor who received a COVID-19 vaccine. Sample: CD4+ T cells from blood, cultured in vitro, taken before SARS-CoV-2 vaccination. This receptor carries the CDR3 CASAPGNTGELFF. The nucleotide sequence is TGTGCCAGTGCACCCGGGAACACCGGGGAGCTGTTTTTT.